This T cell receptor (beta chain) derives from a study of blood T cell repertoires in COVID-19. Whole-study context: The samples span acute and convalescent COVID-19 from the United States, Italy and Spain. Nucleic acid was either cDNA or gDNA, and it came from T cells, B-cell-depleted T cells, or PBMCs.

Germline loops: CDR1 MNHEY, CDR2 SMNVEV (reference sequence). This CDR3 has 13 amino acids. The ends were cut back, 3 bases at V and 7 bases at J, with 10 bases in the middle. Generated by immunoSEQ multiplex PCR, the TCRdb table keeps only in-frame clones and is missing some. The table includes 150,000 to 200,000 clones, more than 70% detected once. The chain joins TRBV27 to TRBJ2-1; D might be TRBD1 (6 bases). The specimen sequenced was peripheral blood. This TCR was sampled from a human donor in a cohort sampled during active COVID-19. The CDR3 here is CASSFGGQNEQFF. The CDR3 DNA reads as TGTGCCAGCAGTTTTGGGGGCCAGAATGAGCAGTTCTTC.